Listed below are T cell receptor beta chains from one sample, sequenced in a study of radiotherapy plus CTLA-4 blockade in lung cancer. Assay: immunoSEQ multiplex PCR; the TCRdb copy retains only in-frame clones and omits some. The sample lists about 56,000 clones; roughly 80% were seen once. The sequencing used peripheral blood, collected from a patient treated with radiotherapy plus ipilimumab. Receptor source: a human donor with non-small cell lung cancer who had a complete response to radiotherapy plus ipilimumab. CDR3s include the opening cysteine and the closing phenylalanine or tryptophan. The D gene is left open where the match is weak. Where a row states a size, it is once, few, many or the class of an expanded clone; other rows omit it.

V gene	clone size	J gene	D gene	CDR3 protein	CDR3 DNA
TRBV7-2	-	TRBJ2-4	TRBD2	CASSSSGGGNIQYF	TGTGCCAGCAGCAGTAGCGGGGGAGGGAACATTCAGTACTTC
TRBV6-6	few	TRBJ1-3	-	CASRLGGEDTIYF	TGTGCCAGCAGGCTAGGTGGGGAGGACACCATATATTTT
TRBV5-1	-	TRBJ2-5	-	CASIRTPAEETQYF	TGCGCCAGCATAAGGACACCCGCAGAGGAGACCCAGTACTTC
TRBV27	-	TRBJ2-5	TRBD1	CASGLGTGRREETQYF	TGTGCCAGCGGCCTAGGGACAGGCCGGAGGGAAGAGACCCAGTACTTC
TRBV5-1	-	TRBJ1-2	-	CASSLDLNWGRIYGYTF	TGCGCCAGCAGCTTGGACTTGAATTGGGGGCGCATCTATGGCTACACCTTC
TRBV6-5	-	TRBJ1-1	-	CASSYHGGNTEAFF	TGTGCCAGCAGTTACCACGGGGGGAACACTGAAGCTTTCTTT
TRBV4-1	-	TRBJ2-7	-	CASSQGTGGSYEQYF	TGCGCCAGCAGCCAAGGAACAGGCGGATCCTACGAGCAGTACTTC
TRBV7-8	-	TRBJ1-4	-	CASSRRRVREKLFF	TGTGCCAGCAGCCGAAGACGGGTGAGGGAAAAACTGTTTTTT
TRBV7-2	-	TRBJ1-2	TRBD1	CASSFTGGGGYGYTF	TGTGCCAGCAGCTTCACAGGGGGCGGTGGCTATGGCTACACCTTC
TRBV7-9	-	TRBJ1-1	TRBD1	CASTPVGQGSEAFF	TGTGCCAGCACCCCCGTGGGACAGGGGTCTGAAGCTTTCTTT
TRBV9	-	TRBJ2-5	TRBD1	CASSATGEETQYF	TGTGCCAGCAGCGCCACAGGGGAAGAGACCCAGTACTTC
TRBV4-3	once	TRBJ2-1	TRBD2	CASSQYLSGGPNNEQFF	TGCGCCAGCAGCCAATATTTAAGCGGGGGGCCAAACAATGAGCAGTTCTTC
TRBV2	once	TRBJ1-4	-	CASSPRDEKLFF	TGTGCCAGCAGTCCCAGGGATGAAAAACTGTTTTTT
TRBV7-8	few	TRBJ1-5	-	CASSLWANQAQHF	TGTGCCAGCAGCTTATGGGCGAACCAGGCCCAGCATTTT
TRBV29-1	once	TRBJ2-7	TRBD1	CSVTGGDSYEQYF	TGCAGCGTTACAGGGGGTGACTCCTACGAGCAGTACTTC
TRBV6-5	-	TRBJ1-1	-	CASSYSSARAHEAFF	TGTGCCAGCAGTTACTCCTCCGCCAGGGCCCATGAAGCTTTCTTT
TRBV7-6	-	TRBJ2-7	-	CASSLGQSSYEQYF	TGTGCCAGCAGCTTAGGACAGAGCTCCTACGAGCAGTACTTC
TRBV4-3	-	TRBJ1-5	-	CASSQSPRGNQPQHF	TGCGCCAGCAGCCAATCCCCGAGGGGCAATCAGCCCCAGCATTTT
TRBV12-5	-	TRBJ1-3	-	CASGRQVGSGNTIYF	TGTGCTAGTGGAAGACAGGTCGGAAGTGGAAACACCATATATTTT
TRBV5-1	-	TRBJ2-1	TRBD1	CASSAGTGGTIINEQFF	TGCGCCAGCAGCGCCGGGACAGGGGGCACGATAATCAATGAGCAGTTCTTC
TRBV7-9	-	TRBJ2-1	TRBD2	CASSSKSRLAGVRGEQFF	TGTGCCAGCAGTTCTAAGTCTCGACTAGCGGGAGTGAGAGGTGAGCAGTTCTTC
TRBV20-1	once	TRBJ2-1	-	CSATGDIEQFF	TGCAGTGCTACCGGAGATATAGAGCAGTTCTTC
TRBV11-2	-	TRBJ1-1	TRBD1	CASSSRTGNMNTEAFF	TGTGCCAGCAGCTCCCGGACAGGGAACATGAACACTGAAGCTTTCTTT